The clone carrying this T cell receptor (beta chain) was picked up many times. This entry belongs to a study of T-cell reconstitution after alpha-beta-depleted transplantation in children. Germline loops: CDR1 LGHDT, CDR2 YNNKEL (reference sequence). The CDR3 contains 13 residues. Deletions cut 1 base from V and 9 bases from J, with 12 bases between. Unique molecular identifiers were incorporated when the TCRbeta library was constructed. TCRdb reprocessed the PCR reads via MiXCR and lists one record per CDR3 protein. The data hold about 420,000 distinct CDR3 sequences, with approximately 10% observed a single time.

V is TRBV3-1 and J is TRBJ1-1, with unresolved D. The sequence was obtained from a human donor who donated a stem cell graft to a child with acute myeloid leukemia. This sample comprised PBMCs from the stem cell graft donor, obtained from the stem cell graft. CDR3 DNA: TGTGCCAGCAGCCAAGCTGGCAGTCCCAAAGCTTTCTTT. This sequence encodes CASSQAGSPKAFF.